Presented here are 18 T cell receptor beta chains from one specimen sequenced in a study of cytomegalovirus exposure and HLA in healthy donors. Profiling relied on immunoSEQ multiplex PCR, and the TCRdb table lists in-frame clones only, not all of them. Found here are some 140,000 clones, just under 85% of them singletons; the top ten hold approximately 1.5%. The specimen sequenced was PBMCs. Receptors originate from a woman aged 25 to 39 in good health and CMV-seronegative.

The gene calls are TRBV5-1 and TRBJ2-5; unclear D gene. CDR3 length: 17 amino acids. Germline-derived CDR1 and CDR2 are SGHRS and YFSETQ. The V end lost 0 bases, the J end lost 5 bases, and 20 bases lay between the germline ends. The CDR3 DNA sequence: TGCGCCAGCAGCTTGGTTCCGTCCGGCTTGCGGCTTGAGACCCAGTACTTC. This sequence encodes CASSLVPSGLRLETQYF.

This chain links TRBV6-1 with TRBJ1-2; D unclear. CDR1 MNHNS and CDR2 SASEGT come from the germline V gene. The CDR3 length is 14 residues. V lost 6 bases, J lost 5 bases, and 16 bases lay in between. CDR3 sequence (DNA): TGTGCCAGCAGGCCGGAGCGGACCGGGTATGGCTACACCTTC. This sequence encodes CASRPERTGYGYTF.

The J gene is TRBJ1-1, the V gene TRBV10-3; possible D gene TRBD1, 5 bases. CDR1 is ENHRY, CDR2 SYGVKD, per germline. The CDR3 runs to 12 residues. V was trimmed by 11 bases and J by 3 bases, leaving 13 bases between them. As DNA, the CDR3 is TGTGCCGCCCGACAGTTTGACACTGAAGCTTTCTTT. Its protein is CAARQFDTEAFF.

The chain couples TRBV18 to TRBJ2-1; 8 bases align to TRBD2. This CDR3 has 16 amino acids. The V gene's germline CDR1 is KGHSH and CDR2 LQKENI. J lost 9 bases, V lost 4 bases, and 14 bases had no gene match. The CDR3: CASSRNPPYGGAEQFF. CDR3 DNA: TGTGCCAGCTCACGCAACCCCCCGTACGGGGGGGCTGAGCAGTTCTTC.

This clone has just a few counts. CDR3 coding DNA: TGTGCCTGTACGGACAGGGGGGTTGGTGGCTACACCTTC. Protein product: CACTDRGVGGYTF. The V call is TRBV30, the J call TRBJ1-2, with 10 bases fitting TRBD1. The CDR3 length is 13 residues. Germline values: CDR1 GTSNPN, CDR2 SVGIG (reference sequence). V dropped 6 bases and J dropped 7; count of bases not matched to a gene: 8.

This chain connects TRBV18 to TRBJ1-5; the D gene is possibly TRBD1 (6 bases). This CDR3 spans 15 amino acids. V gave up 5 bases and J gave up 3 bases, with 14 bases separating them. Germline CDR1 KGHSH, CDR2 LQKENI. CDR3 sequence reads: CASSTTGFPNQPQHF. The DNA of the CDR3 is TGTGCCAGCTCAACTACAGGGTTTCCCAATCAGCCCCAGCATTTT.

J is TRBJ1-4 and V is TRBV5-1, with TRBD1 as a possible D gene (6 bases). V was trimmed by 4 bases and J by 5 bases, leaving 15 bases between them. The CDR3 has 15 residues. Germline assignment: CDR1 SGHRS and CDR2 YFSETQ. The CDR3 coding sequence is TGCGCCAGCAGCCAGGACAGCCAACCCAATGAAAAACTGTTTTTT. Translation gives CASSQDSQPNEKLFF.

The CDR3 sequence is CATSRTGGYSYGYTF. In DNA form, the CDR3 reads TGTGCCACCAGCCGTACAGGGGGCTATAGCTATGGCTACACCTTC. The chain couples TRBV15 to TRBJ1-2; TRBD1 agrees at 9 bases. Looked up from germline, CDR1 is LNHNV and CDR2 is YYDKDF (reference sequence). This CDR3 comprises 15 residues. J was trimmed by 4 bases and V by 5 bases; bases with no gene match: 8. Variable domain in full (rest from reference TRBV15 and TRBJ1-2): DAMVIQNPRYQVTQFGKPVTLSCSQTLNHNVMYWYQQKSSQAPKLLFHYYDKDFNNEADTPDNFQSRRPNTSFCFLDIRSPGLGDTAMYLCATSRTGGYSYGYTFGSGTRLTVV.

V usage is TRBV5-1 and J usage is TRBJ2-1; TRBD1 agrees at 7 bases. The CDR3 spans 15 residues. V lost 4 bases and J lost 0; bases outside the gene matches: 4. CDR1 and CDR2 (germline): SGHRS, YFSETQ. The CDR3 is CASSRGQSSYNEQFF. In nucleotides, the CDR3 is TGCGCCAGCAGCAGGGGACAGAGCTCCTACAATGAGCAGTTCTTC.

The chain recombines TRBV29-1 with TRBJ1-1; D is undetermined. Trimming took off 6 bases at V and 2 bases at J, with 13 bases between the two ends. CDR3 length: 13 amino acids. From germline, CDR1 is SQVTM and CDR2 ANQGSEA. Written as DNA, the CDR3 is TGCAGCGTATTCACACGGGTCAACACTGAAGCTTTCTTT. Residues: CSVFTRVNTEAFF.

The chain links TRBV2 to TRBJ2-7, with D unclear. With 7 bases removed from V and 4 bases from J, the gap between germline ends came to 8 bases. CDR1 is SNHLY and CDR2 is FYNNEI in the germline V gene. This CDR3 region has 11 residues. CDR3 in amino acids: CASKETYEQYF. The DNA for the CDR3 is TGTGCCAGCAAAGAAACTTACGAGCAGTACTTC.

The CDR3 region has the DNA TGCGCCAGCAGCCCCTCTGATGCAGGGGCGGGCTACACCTTC. This translates into CASSPSDAGAGYTF. V is TRBV5-1 and J is TRBJ1-2, with D tentatively TRBD1 (6 bases). V was clipped by 4 bases and J by 8 bases, with 18 bases between them. Germline V CDR1 and CDR2: SGHRS, YFSETQ. This CDR3 spans 14 amino acids.

This clone showed up just once. This chain uses TRBV19 with TRBJ2-3; TRBD1 is a possible D gene (6 bases). V shed 3 bases and J shed 1 base, with 14 bases lying between them. Germline loops: CDR1 LNHDA, CDR2 SQIVND (reference sequence). The CDR3 loop spans 16 amino acids. This CDR3 is CASSIGIAGGTDTQYF. CDR3 bases: TGTGCCAGTAGTATTGGGATTGCAGGGGGCACAGATACGCAGTATTTT.

This chain links TRBV6-5 with TRBJ2-3; TRBD2 matches 8 bases. Trimming at V came to 0 bases and at J to 6 bases, leaving 5 bases not matched to a gene. Germline assignment: CDR1 MNHEY and CDR2 SVGAGI. CDR3 size: 15 residues. CDR3 coding DNA: TGTGCCAGCAGTTACTCCCGGGGGGGCGGCGATACGCAGTATTTT. Encoded protein: CASSYSRGGGDTQYF.

The chain recombines TRBV7-8 with TRBJ2-1; D perhaps matches TRBD2 (6 bases). Trimming removed 4 bases from V and 0 bases from J, with 7 bases in between. The germline V gene encodes CDR1 SGHVS and CDR2 FQNEAQ. The CDR3 is 14 amino acids. The CDR3 nucleotides are TGTGCCAGCAGCTGGGGACTCTCCTACAATGAGCAGTTCTTC. Translated, it gives CASSWGLSYNEQFF.

This chain connects TRBV7-9 to TRBJ1-3; D unresolved. The CDR3 consists of 11 residues. Looked up from germline, CDR1 is SEHNR and CDR2 is FQNEAQ (reference sequence). V was shortened by 11 bases and J by 4 bases, with 9 bases between the two germline ends. The CDR3 is CAVSSGNTIYF. CDR3 DNA: TGTGCCGTTTCTTCCGGAAACACCATATATTTT.

This clone occurred once. This chain uses TRBV15 with TRBJ1-2; tentative D call: TRBD1 (5 bases). V lost 5 bases and J 8 bases, leaving 15 bases between the germline ends. Looked up from germline, CDR1 is LNHNV and CDR2 is YYDKDF (reference sequence). The CDR3 spans 13 residues. CDR3 in amino acids: CATSAGGNWGYTF. CDR3 in DNA: TGTGCCACCAGCGCTGGGGGGAATTGGGGCTACACCTTC.

The V and J genes are TRBV27 and TRBJ2-6; the D is unclear. V gave up 1 base and J gave up 10 bases, with 17 bases separating them. Germline V gene sequence: CDR1 MNHEY, CDR2 SMNVEV (reference sequence). The CDR3 is 16 amino acids. The CDR3: CASSLFLHGPTNVLTF. The CDR3 DNA reads TGTGCCAGCAGTTTATTTCTGCACGGTCCCACTAACGTCCTGACTTTC.